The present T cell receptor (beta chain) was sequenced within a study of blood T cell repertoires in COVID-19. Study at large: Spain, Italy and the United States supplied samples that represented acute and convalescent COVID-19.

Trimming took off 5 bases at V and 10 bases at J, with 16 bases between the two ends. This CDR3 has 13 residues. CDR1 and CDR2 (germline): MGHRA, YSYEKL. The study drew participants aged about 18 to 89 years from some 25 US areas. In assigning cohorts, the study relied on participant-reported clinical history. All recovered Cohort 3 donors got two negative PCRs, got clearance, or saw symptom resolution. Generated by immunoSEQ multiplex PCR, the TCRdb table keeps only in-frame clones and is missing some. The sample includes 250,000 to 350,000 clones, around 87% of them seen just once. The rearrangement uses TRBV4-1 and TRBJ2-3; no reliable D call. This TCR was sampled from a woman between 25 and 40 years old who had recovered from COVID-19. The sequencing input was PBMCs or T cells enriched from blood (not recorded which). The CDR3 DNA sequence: TGCGCCAGCAGCGTAGAGAAACCCCCCCCGCAGTATTTT. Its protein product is CASSVEKPPPQYF.